The 28 T cell receptor beta chains below all came from one sample that was sequenced in a study of T-cell reconstitution after alpha-beta-depleted transplantation in children. Construction of the TCRbeta library involved unique molecular identifiers. TCRdb passed the PCR reads through MiXCR, listing each CDR3 protein once. Of around 480,000 distinct CDR3 sequences listed, around a third are singletons. Material: PBMCs from the stem cell graft donor, obtained from the stem cell graft. All receptors derive from a human donor who donated a stem cell graft to a child with aplastic anemia.

This clonotype was seen at least ten times. The rearrangement joins TRBV20-1 to TRBJ2-5, with 8 bases that match TRBD2. Germline trimming cut 5 bases from V and 1 base from J; bases unmatched to any gene: 3. The CDR3 runs to 13 residues. Looked up from germline, CDR1 is DFQATT and CDR2 is SNEGSKA (reference sequence). The CDR3 loop reads CSAGTSVQETQYF. The CDR3, as DNA: TGCAGTGCTGGGACTAGTGTCCAAGAGACCCAGTACTTC.

The chain combines TRBV28 with TRBJ1-2; D gene unclear. The CDR3 sequence is 15 residues long. Trimming left V 3 bases short and J 1 base short, with 12 bases between. Germline CDR1 MDHEN, CDR2 SYDVKM. The CDR3 spells CASSLENDDNYGYTF. The CDR3, as DNA: TGTGCCAGCAGTTTGGAGAACGACGATAACTATGGCTACACCTTC.

There are a few counts of this clonotype. V and J are TRBV7-2 and TRBJ2-2; TRBD2 is a possible D gene (5 bases). The CDR3 spans 16 residues. Deletions cut 0 bases from V and 1 base from J, with 9 bases between. Germline lookup yields CDR1 SGHTA and CDR2 FQGNSA. CDR3 in DNA: TGTGCCAGCAGCTTAGCAAGTGGGAGGAACACCGGGGAGCTGTTTTTT. It is translated as CASSLASGRNTGELFF.

The chain carries TRBV28 and TRBJ2-7; 9 bases map to TRBD1. With 8 bases clipped from V and 5 bases from J, the junction kept 7 bases outside the gene matches. Germline CDR1 and CDR2: MDHEN and SYDVKM. The CDR3 runs to 13 residues. The CDR3 DNA reads TGTGCCAGCGAGGACAGGGGCTTCCACGAGCAGTACTTC. Translating it yields CASEDRGFHEQYF. The entire variable domain, with the rest obtained from reference TRBV28 and TRBJ2-7, is as follows: DVKVTQSSRYLVKRTGEKVFLECVQDMDHENMFWYRQDPGLGLRLIYFSYDVKMKEKGDIPEGYSVSREKKERFSLILESASTNQTSMYLCASEDRGFHEQYFGPGTRLTVT.

This clonotype was picked up a small number of times. The chain combines TRBV20-1 with TRBJ2-5; perhaps TRBD2 as D (6 bases). Per the germline V gene, CDR1 is DFQATT and CDR2 is SNEGSKA (reference sequence). The CDR3 runs to 12 residues. Trimming took 7 bases from V and 1 from J, leaving 10 bases between them. The CDR3 protein is CSGGVGQETQYF. The CDR3 DNA follows: TGCAGTGGGGGGGTGGGCCAAGAGACCCAGTACTTC.

The J gene is TRBJ2-6, the V gene TRBV9; 7 bases are shared with TRBD1. Unmatched junction bases numbered 12, after V lost 4 bases and J lost 2 bases. This CDR3 is 18 amino acids long. Germline assignment: CDR1 SGDLS and CDR2 YYNGEE. The CDR3 DNA reads as TGTGCCAGCAGCAGGGGACAGACGGCTCGGCCTGGGGCCAACGTCCTGACTTTC. Translation: CASSRGQTARPGANVLTF.

The chain is built from TRBV3-1 and TRBJ2-2; 10 bases agree with TRBD2. Looked up from germline, CDR1 is LGHDT and CDR2 is YNNKEL (reference sequence). The J segment lost 4 bases and the V segment lost 1 base, leaving 3 bases of the junction unmatched. The CDR3 length is 16 residues. CDR3 coding DNA: TGTGCCAGCAGCCAAGTTTGGACTAGCGGCACCGGGGAGCTGTTTTTT. Encoded protein: CASSQVWTSGTGELFF. Drawing the rest from reference TRBV3-1 and TRBJ2-2, the complete variable domain is DTAVSQTPKYLVTQMGNDKSIKCEQNLGHDTMYWYKQDSKKFLKIMFSYNNKELIINETVPNRFSPKSPDKAHLNLHINSLELGDSAVYFCASSQVWTSGTGELFFGEGSRLTVL.

The V gene is TRBV12-3 or TRBV12-4, the J gene TRBJ1-1; 8 nucleotides match TRBD1. This CDR3 spans 14 amino acids. V lost 6 bases to trimming and J lost 0 bases; unmatched junction nucleotides: 3. The CDR3 DNA reads as TGTGCCAGCAGGAGGGACAGGATGAACACTGAAGCTTTCTTT. It yields the protein CASRRDRMNTEAFF.

The chain uses TRBV29-1 and TRBJ1-2; the D gene is possibly TRBD1 (6 bases). This CDR3 comprises 14 residues. Germline values: CDR1 SQVTM, CDR2 ANQGSEA. Trimming removed 2 bases at V and 4 bases at J, with 14 bases between. CDR3 sequence reads: CSVELVGRGYGYTF. In nucleotides, the CDR3 is TGCAGCGTTGAATTGGTGGGCAGGGGCTATGGCTACACCTTC.

This clonotype was observed a handful of times. The V gene is TRBV29-1, the J gene TRBJ1-1; tentative D call: TRBD1 (6 bases). Germline values: CDR1 SQVTM, CDR2 ANQGSEA. This CDR3 is 14 amino acids long. Trimming removed 0 bases at V and 4 bases at J, with 12 bases between. CDR3 loop: CSVEDTGASTEAFF. The CDR3 region has the DNA TGCAGCGTTGAAGATACGGGGGCGAGCACTGAAGCTTTCTTT.

This clonotype has just a few counts. The chain uses TRBV7-3 and TRBJ2-7; 12 bases map to TRBD1. Germline CDR1 is SGHTA and CDR2 is FQGTGA. The length of the CDR3 is 17 residues. V lost 2 bases and J lost 4; bases outside the gene matches: 9. The CDR3 bases are TGTGCCAGCAGCTTAGGGGGCGTGGGACAGGGGGCTTACGAGCAGTACTTC. Its protein is CASSLGGVGQGAYEQYF.

V usage is TRBV6-5 and J usage is TRBJ1-2; no firm D call. The CDR3 length is 12 residues. Germline V gene data show CDR1 as MNHEY and CDR2 as SVGAGI. Trimming pared 8 bases from V and 4 bases from J, leaving 11 bases between. The DNA of the CDR3 is TGTGCCAGCTCTCCCGGCCCCTATGGCTACACCTTC. Translation: CASSPGPYGYTF.

The rearrangement uses TRBV6-2 or TRBV6-3 and TRBJ2-1; D gene uncertain. The CDR3 is made up of 16 amino acids. V was trimmed by 7 bases and J by 0 bases, leaving 16 bases between them. Germline loops: CDR1 MNHEY, CDR2 SVGEGT. The CDR3 nucleotides are TGTGCCAGCAAGTCTCAGAGACCTTACTCCTACAATGAGCAGTTCTTC. Its protein product is CASKSQRPYSYNEQFF.

The V gene is TRBV24-1, the J gene TRBJ1-2; the D gene is possibly TRBD1 (5 bases). V lost 5 bases and J lost 4, with 13 bases in between. Germline values: CDR1 KGHDR, CDR2 SFDVKD. The CDR3 length is 14 residues. The chain's CDR3 is CATSGQGGLYGYTF. CDR3 DNA: TGTGCCACCAGTGGCCAGGGAGGACTCTATGGCTACACCTTC.

In nucleotides, the CDR3 is TGTGCCTGGTGCGCAGGGTGGAACACTGAAGCTTTCTTT. Translation: CAWCAGWNTEAFF. The V and J genes are TRBV30 and TRBJ1-1, with a tentative D call TRBD1 (5 bases). Germline V gene lookup returns CDR1 GTSNPN and CDR2 SVGIG (reference sequence). Deletions cut 5 bases from V and 1 base from J, with 11 bases between. The CDR3 totals 13 residues.

V usage is TRBV6-1 and J usage is TRBJ1-1; the match to TRBD1 covers 8 bases. The CDR3 contains 14 residues. Looked up from germline, CDR1 is MNHNS and CDR2 is SASEGT. V trimming: 5 bases; J trimming: 4 bases; junction bases outside the gene matches: 6. The CDR3: CASSLRDRSTEAFF. The CDR3 DNA reads as TGTGCCAGCAGTCTCCGGGACAGGTCCACTGAAGCTTTCTTT.

This clonotype was picked up a small number of times. CDR3 coding DNA: TGTGCCACCAGCAGAGGGACAGGGGAGGGGTACAATGAGCAGTTCTTC. Its protein product is CATSRGTGEGYNEQFF. The chain has TRBV15 and TRBJ2-1; 9 bases are shared with TRBD1. Trimming cost V 1 base and J 4 bases; bases outside gene matches: 5. Germline CDR1 and CDR2: LNHNV and YYDKDF (reference sequence). The CDR3 extends over 16 amino acids.

V is TRBV4-3 and J is TRBJ2-3; D is unclear. CDR1 and CDR2 from the germline V gene are LGHNA and YSLEER. The CDR3 runs 17 residues. V dropped 0 bases and J dropped 0 bases, with 13 bases sitting between them. The CDR3 region is CASSQDPPRWSTDTQYF. CDR3 DNA sequence: TGCGCCAGCAGCCAAGATCCACCTCGGTGGAGCACAGATACGCAGTATTTT.

The genes are TRBV2 and TRBJ2-5, with D unresolved. This CDR3 is built from 13 residues. Trimming pared 6 bases from V and 2 bases from J, leaving 10 bases between. Germline CDR1 reads SNHLY; CDR2 reads FYNNEI. This CDR3 is CASRSNPQETQYF. CDR3 nucleotide sequence: TGTGCCAGCAGGTCAAACCCGCAAGAGACCCAGTACTTC. The full variable domain, in which reference TRBV2 and TRBJ2-5 provide the parts outside the CDR3, is EPEVTQTPSHQVTQMGQEVILRCVPISNHLYFYWYRQILGQKVEFLVSFYNNEISEKSEIFDDQFSVERPDGSNFTLKIRSTKLEDSAMYFCASRSNPQETQYFGPGTRLLVL.

The chain is built from TRBV5-1 and TRBJ1-1; D is uncertain. Germline loops: CDR1 SGHRS, CDR2 YFSETQ. The CDR3 loop spans 16 amino acids. Trimming left V 0 bases short and J 1 base short, with 13 bases between. The CDR3 protein is CASSLAGVGGNTEAFF. The CDR3 DNA is TGCGCCAGCAGCTTGGCCGGCGTGGGAGGGAACACTGAAGCTTTCTTT. The full variable domain, its missing parts supplied by reference TRBV5-1 and TRBJ1-1, is KAGVTQTPRYLIKTRGQQVTLSCSPISGHRSVSWYQQTPGQGLQFLFEYFSETQRNKGNFPGRFSGRQFSNSRSEMNVSTLELGDSALYLCASSLAGVGGNTEAFFGQGTRLTVV.

This clonotype was recorded once. The chain is built from TRBV5-1 and TRBJ1-1, with 8 bases lining up with TRBD1. This CDR3 is built from 15 residues. J gave up 4 bases and V 4 bases, and 9 bases lay outside the gene matches. Germline values: CDR1 SGHRS, CDR2 YFSETQ. CDR3 amino acids: CASSGDRGSTTEAFF. In nucleotides, the CDR3 is TGCGCCAGCAGCGGTGACAGGGGTTCGACCACTGAAGCTTTCTTT.

This clonotype has just a few counts. The chain has TRBV10-3 and TRBJ2-1; 7 nucleotides line up with TRBD1. The CDR3 consists of 14 residues. Germline values: CDR1 ENHRY, CDR2 SYGVKD. V gave up 7 bases and J gave up 0 bases; unmatched junction bases: 3. The CDR3 is CAITRDSSYNEQFF. The CDR3 region has the DNA TGTGCCATCACCCGGGACAGCTCCTACAATGAGCAGTTCTTC.

V and J are TRBV25-1 and TRBJ1-3; weak D call: TRBD1 (6 bases). With 4 bases removed from V and 0 bases from J, the gap between germline ends came to 13 bases. CDR3 length equals 16 residues. Germline V gene lookup returns CDR1 MGHDK and CDR2 SYGVNS. CDR3 DNA: TGTGCCAGCAGTGGCACAGGGCCAAGCTCTGGAAACACCATATATTTT. This translates into CASSGTGPSSGNTIYF. The full variable domain, its missing parts supplied by reference TRBV25-1 and TRBJ1-3, is EADIYQTPRYLVIGTGKKITLECSQTMGHDKMYWYQQDPGMELHLIHYSYGVNSTEKGDLSSESTVSRIRTEHFPLTLESARPSHTSQYLCASSGTGPSSGNTIYFGEGSWLTVV.

This chain's CDR3 is CASSLLDTKGWFEQFF. In nucleotides, the CDR3 is TGTGCCAGCAGCCTATTAGACACCAAAGGATGGTTTGAGCAGTTCTTC. The genes are TRBV7-2 and TRBJ2-1, with D unclear. The length of the CDR3 is 16 residues. V was clipped by 5 bases and J by 9 bases, with 23 bases between them. CDR1 is SGHTA and CDR2 is FQGNSA in the germline V gene.

This clonotype appeared a few times. The V gene is TRBV25-1, the J gene TRBJ2-1, with a possible D match to TRBD2 (7 bases). CDR3 size: 14 residues. Trimming cost V 5 bases and J 7 bases, with 15 bases left between them. Germline loops: CDR1 MGHDK, CDR2 SYGVNS. CDR3 nucleotides: TGTGCCAGCAGTAAGGGGGGGCAGCCGAATGAGCAGTTCTTC. The encoded protein is CASSKGGQPNEQFF.

The chain carries TRBV12-3 or TRBV12-4 and TRBJ2-3, with 7 bases aligning to TRBD2. This CDR3 spans 15 amino acids. V lost 4 bases and J lost 0; bases outside the gene matches: 4. CDR3 in amino acids: CASSSSGASTDTQYF. CDR3 in DNA: TGTGCCAGCAGTTCTAGCGGTGCTAGCACAGATACGCAGTATTTT.

This clonotype was seen only a few times. This chain uses TRBV6-5 with TRBJ2-7; D remains unclear. CDR3 length: 13 residues. The V and J ends lost 2 bases and 3 bases respectively, with 8 bases between them. Germline loops: CDR1 MNHEY, CDR2 SVGAGI. This CDR3 is CASSYGSFYEQYF. CDR3 nucleotide sequence: TGTGCCAGCAGTTACGGCAGTTTCTACGAGCAGTACTTC.

The chain recombines TRBV27 with TRBJ2-3, with 10 positions matching TRBD2. This CDR3 is built from 17 residues. Unmatched junction bases numbered 6, after V lost 2 bases and J lost 1 base. Germline V CDR1 and CDR2: MNHEY, SMNVEV (reference sequence). The CDR3 is CASSLRSGRPRTDTQYF. The CDR3 DNA reads TGTGCCAGCAGTTTACGTAGCGGGAGGCCTCGCACAGATACGCAGTATTTT.